The 14 T cell receptor beta chains below come from one sample, sequenced in a study of blood T cell repertoires in COVID-19. Method: immunoSEQ multiplex PCR; TCRdb's copy keeps in-frame clones and lacks some. The table has 55,000 or so clones, more than 70% seen once. What was sequenced was peripheral blood. Source of these receptors: a man aged 60-69 years with active or convalescent COVID-19.

With respect to this clone: Other DNA sequences within the sample encode an identical CDR3. The CDR3 protein is CASSEAGQHYGYTF. The CDR3 nucleotides are TGTGCCAGCAGTGAAGCCGGACAACACTATGGCTACACCTTC. The chain is built from TRBV6-1 and TRBJ1-2; tentatively, D is TRBD1 (5 bases). Germline CDR1 reads MNHNS; CDR2 reads SASEGT. The CDR3 has 14 amino acids. Trimming took 0 bases from V and 3 from J, leaving 8 bases between them.

This chain links TRBV25-1 with TRBJ2-7; D is undetermined. CDR1 and CDR2 from the germline V gene are MGHDK and SYGVNS. Trimming left V 6 bases short and J 0 bases short, with 9 bases between. This CDR3 region has 13 residues. CDR3 sequence: CASSRLGSYEQYF. CDR3 sequence (DNA): TGTGCCAGCAGCCGTCTAGGCTCCTACGAGCAGTACTTC.

This sequence joins TRBV19 and TRBJ2-1; D is perhaps TRBD2 (6 bases). The CDR3 sequence is 14 residues long. Trimming stripped 6 bases from V and 10 bases from J, with 19 bases between. Germline assignment: CDR1 LNHDA and CDR2 SQIVND (reference sequence). In DNA, the CDR3 is TGTGCCAGTAGGCCGGGACTGGGGTGGACGGAGCAGTTCTTC. Translated, it gives CASRPGLGWTEQFF.

The rearrangement uses TRBV6-5 and TRBJ1-2; 8 bases are shared with TRBD1. V shed 3 bases and J 8 bases; nucleotides not matched to a gene: 8. Germline assignment: CDR1 MNHEY and CDR2 SVGAGI. This CDR3 is built from 14 residues. The CDR3 spells CASSYTGQGVGYTF. The CDR3 nucleotides are TGTGCCAGCAGTTATACCGGACAGGGTGTGGGCTACACCTTC.

The genes are TRBV6-5 and TRBJ1-6, with D uncertain. This CDR3 region has 14 residues. Germline lookup yields CDR1 MNHEY and CDR2 SVGAGI. Trimming shortened V by 6 bases and J by 10 bases, and 16 bases separated the two germline ends. In nucleotides, the CDR3 is TGTGCCAGCAGCCTTACGGAGTCGGGGTCACCCCTCCACTTT. Translating it yields CASSLTESGSPLHF.

V gene TRBV4-3 combines with J gene TRBJ2-3, with TRBD2 matching 12 bases. Germline V gene data show CDR1 as LGHNA and CDR2 as YSLEER. V shed 4 bases, J shed 2 bases, and the junction held 4 bases outside the gene matches. This CDR3 spans 16 amino acids. CDR3 protein: CASSPGLAGNTDTQYF. CDR3 DNA: TGCGCCAGCAGCCCCGGACTAGCGGGGAACACAGATACGCAGTATTTT.

DNA for the CDR3: TGTGCCAGTAGTAAGGACAGGGGCGACGGCTACACCTTC. Translation: CASSKDRGDGYTF. The chain has TRBV19 and TRBJ1-2, with TRBD1 matching 9 bases. With 4 bases clipped from V and 8 bases from J, the junction kept 5 bases outside the gene matches. CDR3 length equals 13 residues. Germline V gives CDR1 LNHDA, CDR2 SQIVND (reference sequence).

The CDR3 coding sequence is TGTGCCAGCAGTTTCTCGGGGGGTTCTGGCACTGAAGCTTTCTTT. Encoded protein: CASSFSGGSGTEAFF. The gene calls are TRBV28 and TRBJ1-1, with a possible D match to TRBD1 (5 bases). The CDR3 contains 15 residues. CDR1 is MDHEN, CDR2 SYDVKM, per germline. V was trimmed by 3 bases and J by 4 bases, leaving 15 bases between them. Full variable domain (missing parts from reference TRBV28 and TRBJ1-1): DVKVTQSSRYLVKRTGEKVFLECVQDMDHENMFWYRQDPGLGLRLIYFSYDVKMKEKGDIPEGYSVSREKKERFSLILESASTNQTSMYLCASSFSGGSGTEAFFGQGTRLTVV.

This clone was detected only once. V is TRBV24-1 and J is TRBJ2-5; 8 bases fit TRBD2. The CDR3 consists of 15 residues. Germline CDR1 reads KGHDR; CDR2 reads SFDVKD. J lost 4 bases, V lost 5 bases, and 8 bases had no gene match. The DNA for the CDR3 is TGTGCCACCAGTGGTGGCGGGGGGCCAGGAGAGACCCAGTACTTC. Its protein is CATSGGGGPGETQYF.

The V gene is TRBV29-1, the J gene TRBJ2-2; D remains unclear. The germline gives CDR1 SQVTM, CDR2 ANQGSEA. The length of the CDR3 is 14 residues. The V gene lost 7 bases and the J gene lost 1 base, with 13 bases spanning the gap. The CDR3 spells CSDVALMNTGELFF. The CDR3 region has the DNA TGCAGCGACGTTGCGCTGATGAACACCGGGGAGCTGTTTTTT.

The CDR3 protein is CASSLGGQGRGYTF. CDR3 DNA sequence: TGCGCCAGCAGCTTGGGAGGACAGGGACGTGGCTACACCTTC. V and J are TRBV5-1 and TRBJ1-2; 8 nucleotides align to TRBD1. The CDR3 extends over 14 amino acids. The junction had 5 bases not matched to a gene; V was cut back by 0 bases and J by 7 bases. CDR1 and CDR2 (germline): SGHRS, YFSETQ.

This chain uses TRBV24-1 with TRBJ1-1, with unresolved D. Germline V gene data show CDR1 as KGHDR and CDR2 as SFDVKD. The CDR3 runs to 11 residues. V lost 5 bases and J 7 bases, leaving 7 bases between the germline ends. CDR3 nucleotide sequence: TGTGCCACCAGTGGTCCGGGTGAAGCTTTCTTT. It encodes CATSGPGEAFF.

The V and J genes are TRBV3-1 (or the pseudogene TRBV3-2) and TRBJ2-3, with D possibly being TRBD2 (6 bases). CDR3 length equals 15 residues. The ends were cut back, 4 bases at V and 4 bases at J, with 15 bases in the middle. Germline-derived CDR1 and CDR2 are LGHDT and YNNKEL (reference sequence). CDR3 bases: TGTGCCAGCAGCCTCGGGAGAGGGGCCCCAGATACGCAGTATTTT. Residues: CASSLGRGAPDTQYF.

This clone was seen a single time. The rearrangement uses TRBV19 and TRBJ2-1; possible D gene TRBD1, 5 bases. The CDR3 spans 13 residues. Trimming left V 3 bases short and J 10 bases short, with 13 bases between. CDR1 and CDR2 from the germline V gene are LNHDA and SQIVND (reference sequence). CDR3 region: CASSIQAPGEQFF. CDR3 nucleotides: TGTGCCAGTAGTATCCAGGCTCCAGGGGAGCAGTTCTTC.